Below, one T cell receptor (beta chain) is given with its context. No antigen is known for it. The data were obtained in a study of T cells in Graves' hyperthyroidism and ophthalmopathy. Study-wide background: At the time of initial diagnosis and before any treatment, peripheral blood was collected. Study observations and caveats: Blood also held most thyroid clonotypes expanded beyond 0.001.

From RNA transcripts, TCR beta CDR3 regions were amplified. HTBI primers were the set used in a first-round RT-PCR of the TCR CDR3. MiXCR, applied by TCRdb to the multiplex PCR reads, yields one record per CDR3 protein. The table includes approximately 200,000 distinct CDR3 sequences, approximately 20% detected once. Stability of Graves' hyperthyroidism was defined as absent ophthalmopathy progression within 18 months. Isolation of PBMCs was performed on 8.5 to 10 ml fresh peripheral blood. The clonotype was recovered from a man in his forties with Graves' hyperthyroidism. Sequenced material: blood.

The chain's CDR3 is CASRASYYRKSNQPQHF. As DNA, the CDR3 is TGTGCCAGCAGAGCCAGTTACTACAGAAAGAGCAATCAGCCCCAGCATTTT. The chain combines TRBV6-2 or TRBV6-3 with TRBJ1-5; D ambiguous. The V end lost 6 bases, the J end lost 1 base, and 19 bases lay between the germline ends. The CDR3 has 17 amino acids. Germline values: CDR1 MNHEY, CDR2 SVGEGT.